A selection of T cell receptor beta chains follows, all from one sample in a study of cytomegalovirus exposure and HLA in healthy donors. Data came from immunoSEQ multiplex PCR; TCRdb stores just in-frame clones and leaves some out. The sample lists about 130,000 clones; roughly a sixth were seen once. The sequenced material came from PBMCs. These receptors were collected from a female donor in good health and CMV-seropositive. Both conserved end residues are part of each CDR3. The D gene is left open where the match is weak.

cdr3_aa j_call v_call d_call
CASSYQTGVYEQYF TRBJ2-7 TRBV6-5 TRBD1
CASRTGANYEQYF TRBJ2-7 TRBV6-1 TRBD1
CAISEENRGTEAFF TRBJ1-1 TRBV10-3 TRBD1
CASSPLWGRQAEAFF TRBJ1-1 TRBV18 .
CASSKGLAGDTQYF TRBJ2-3 TRBV6-1 TRBD2
CASSPFPPYSTSGRAYEQYF TRBJ2-7 TRBV28 TRBD2
CSVSSLAGLSSYNEQFF TRBJ2-1 TRBV29-1 TRBD2
CASSLVGGGTEAFF TRBJ1-1 TRBV5-1 .
CASSPNSPLEIYEQYF TRBJ2-7 TRBV11-2 .
CASSQDRSKNTEAFF TRBJ1-1 TRBV4-3 .
CASSQGGDGANVLTF TRBJ2-6 TRBV28 .
CASSEDTLDYGYTF TRBJ1-2 TRBV6-1 .
CARSFAGGPNEKLFF TRBJ1-4 TRBV5-3 .
CASSFTLSEAEAFF TRBJ1-1 TRBV5-1 .
CASSLSRDSQYF TRBJ2-3 TRBV11-2 .
CALNVAVLSTDTQYF TRBJ2-3 TRBV19 .
CASSVGQGYGYTF TRBJ1-2 TRBV19 TRBD1